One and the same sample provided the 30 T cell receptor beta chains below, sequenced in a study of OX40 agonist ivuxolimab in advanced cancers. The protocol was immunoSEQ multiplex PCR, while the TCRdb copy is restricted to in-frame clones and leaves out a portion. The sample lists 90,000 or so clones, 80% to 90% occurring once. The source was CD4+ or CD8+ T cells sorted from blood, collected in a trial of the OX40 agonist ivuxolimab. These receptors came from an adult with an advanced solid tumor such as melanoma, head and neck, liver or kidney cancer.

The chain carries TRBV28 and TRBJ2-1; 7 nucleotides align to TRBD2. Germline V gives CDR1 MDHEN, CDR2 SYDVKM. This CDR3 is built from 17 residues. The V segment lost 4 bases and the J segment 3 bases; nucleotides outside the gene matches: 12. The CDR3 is CASSSPGGAGIYNEQFF. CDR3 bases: TGTGCCAGCAGTTCTCCGGGGGGAGCGGGGATCTACAATGAGCAGTTCTTC.

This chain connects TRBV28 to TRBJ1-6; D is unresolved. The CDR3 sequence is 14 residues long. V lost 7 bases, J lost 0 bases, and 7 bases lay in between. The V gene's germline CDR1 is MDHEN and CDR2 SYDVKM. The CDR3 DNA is TGTGCCAGCAAGGGAGACTCCTATAATTCACCCCTCCACTTT. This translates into CASKGDSYNSPLHF.

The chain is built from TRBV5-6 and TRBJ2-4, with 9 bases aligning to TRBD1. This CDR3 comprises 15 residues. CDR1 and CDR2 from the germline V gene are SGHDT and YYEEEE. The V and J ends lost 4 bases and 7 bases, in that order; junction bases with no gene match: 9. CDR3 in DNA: TGTGCCAGCAGCCTAATGACAGGGGGATATAACATTCAGTACTTC. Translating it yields CASSLMTGGYNIQYF.

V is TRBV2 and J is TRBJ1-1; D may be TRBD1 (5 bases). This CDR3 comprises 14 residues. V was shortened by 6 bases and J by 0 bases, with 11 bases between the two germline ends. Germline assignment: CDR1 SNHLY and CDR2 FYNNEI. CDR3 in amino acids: CASRMRGMNTEAFF. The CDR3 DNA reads TGTGCCAGCAGAATGAGGGGAATGAACACTGAAGCTTTCTTT.

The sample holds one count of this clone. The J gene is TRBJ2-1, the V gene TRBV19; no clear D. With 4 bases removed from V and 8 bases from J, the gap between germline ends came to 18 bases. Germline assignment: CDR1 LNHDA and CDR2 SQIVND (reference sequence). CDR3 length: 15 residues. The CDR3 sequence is CASSTDRALRDEQFF. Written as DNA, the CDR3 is TGTGCCAGTAGTACAGACCGGGCCCTCCGAGATGAGCAGTTCTTC.

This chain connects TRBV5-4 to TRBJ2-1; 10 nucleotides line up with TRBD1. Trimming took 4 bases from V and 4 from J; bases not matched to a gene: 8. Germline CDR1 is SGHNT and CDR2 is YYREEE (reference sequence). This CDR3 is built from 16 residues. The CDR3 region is CASSTRQGQGYNEQFF. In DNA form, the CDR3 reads TGTGCCAGCAGCACGCGTCAGGGACAGGGGTACAATGAGCAGTTCTTC.

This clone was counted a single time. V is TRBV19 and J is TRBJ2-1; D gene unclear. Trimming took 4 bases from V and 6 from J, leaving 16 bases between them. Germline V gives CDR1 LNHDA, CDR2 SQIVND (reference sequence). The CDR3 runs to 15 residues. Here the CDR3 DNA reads TGTGCCAGTAGTACTACCTTAGTTGAGCGCAATGAGCAGTTCTTC. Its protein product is CASSTTLVERNEQFF.

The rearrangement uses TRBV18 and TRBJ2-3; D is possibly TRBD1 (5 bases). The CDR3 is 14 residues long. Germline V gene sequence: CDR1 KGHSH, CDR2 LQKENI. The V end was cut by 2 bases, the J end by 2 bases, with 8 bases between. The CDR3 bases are TGTGCCAGCTCACCAATCAGGGACACAGATACGCAGTATTTT. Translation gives CASSPIRDTDTQYF.

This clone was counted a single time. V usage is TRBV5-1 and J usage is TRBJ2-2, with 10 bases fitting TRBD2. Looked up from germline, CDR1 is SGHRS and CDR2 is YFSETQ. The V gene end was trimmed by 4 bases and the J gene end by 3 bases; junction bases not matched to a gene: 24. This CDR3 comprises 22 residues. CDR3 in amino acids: CASSPFLQFMTSGRGYTGELFF. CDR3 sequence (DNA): TGCGCCAGCAGCCCCTTCTTACAATTTATGACAAGCGGGAGGGGTTACACCGGGGAGCTGTTTTTT.

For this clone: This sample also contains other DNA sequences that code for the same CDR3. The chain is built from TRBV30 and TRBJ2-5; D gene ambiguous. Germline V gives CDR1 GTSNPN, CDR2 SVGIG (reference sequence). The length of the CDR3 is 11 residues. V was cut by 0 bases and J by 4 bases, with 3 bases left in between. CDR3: CAWSVRETQYF. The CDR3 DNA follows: TGTGCCTGGAGTGTACGAGAGACCCAGTACTTC.

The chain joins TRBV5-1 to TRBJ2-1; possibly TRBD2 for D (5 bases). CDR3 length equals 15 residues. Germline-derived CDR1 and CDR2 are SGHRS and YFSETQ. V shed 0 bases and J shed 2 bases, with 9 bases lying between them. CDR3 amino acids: CASSLASSAYNEQFF. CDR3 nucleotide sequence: TGCGCCAGCAGCTTGGCTAGCAGTGCCTACAATGAGCAGTTCTTC. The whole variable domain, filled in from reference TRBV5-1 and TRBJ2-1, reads KAGVTQTPRYLIKTRGQQVTLSCSPISGHRSVSWYQQTPGQGLQFLFEYFSETQRNKGNFPGRFSGRQFSNSRSEMNVSTLELGDSALYLCASSLASSAYNEQFFGPGTRLTVL.

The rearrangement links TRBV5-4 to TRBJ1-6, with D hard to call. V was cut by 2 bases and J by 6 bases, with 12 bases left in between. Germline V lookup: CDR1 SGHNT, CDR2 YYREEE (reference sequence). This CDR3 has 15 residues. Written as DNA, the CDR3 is TGTGCCAGCAGCTTCGGAAGAGAAATTAATTCACCCCTCCACTTT. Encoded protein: CASSFGREINSPLHF.

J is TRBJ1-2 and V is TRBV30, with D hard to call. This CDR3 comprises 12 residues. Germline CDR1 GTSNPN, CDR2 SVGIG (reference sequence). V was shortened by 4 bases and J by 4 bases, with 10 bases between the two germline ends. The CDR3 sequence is CAWNSGVYGYTF. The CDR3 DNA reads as TGTGCCTGGAACTCGGGCGTCTATGGCTACACCTTC.

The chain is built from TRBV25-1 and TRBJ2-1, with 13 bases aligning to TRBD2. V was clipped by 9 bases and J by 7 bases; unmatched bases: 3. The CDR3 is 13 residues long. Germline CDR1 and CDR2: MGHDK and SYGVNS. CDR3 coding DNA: TGTGCCAGTCAACTAGCGGGAGGGAATGAGCAGTTCTTC. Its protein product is CASQLAGGNEQFF.

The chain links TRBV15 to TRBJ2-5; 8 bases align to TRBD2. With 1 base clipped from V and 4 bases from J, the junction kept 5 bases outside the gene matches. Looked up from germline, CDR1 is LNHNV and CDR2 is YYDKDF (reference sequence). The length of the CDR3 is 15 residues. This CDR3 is CATSRAGGDGETQYF. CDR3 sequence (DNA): TGTGCCACCAGCAGAGCCGGGGGGGATGGAGAGACCCAGTACTTC.

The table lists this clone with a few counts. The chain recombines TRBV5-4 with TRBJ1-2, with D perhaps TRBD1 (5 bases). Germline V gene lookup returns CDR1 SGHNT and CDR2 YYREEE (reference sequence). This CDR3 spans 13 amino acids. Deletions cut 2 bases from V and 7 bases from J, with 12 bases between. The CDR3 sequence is CASSFSRGTGYTF. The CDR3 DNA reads TGTGCCAGCAGCTTTTCTAGGGGTACTGGCTACACCTTC.

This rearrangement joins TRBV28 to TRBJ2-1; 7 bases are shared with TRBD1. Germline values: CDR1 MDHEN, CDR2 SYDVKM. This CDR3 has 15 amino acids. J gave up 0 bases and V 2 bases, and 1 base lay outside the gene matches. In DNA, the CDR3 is TGTGCCAGCAGTTTACCAGGGGGCTCCTACAATGAGCAGTTCTTC. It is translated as CASSLPGGSYNEQFF.

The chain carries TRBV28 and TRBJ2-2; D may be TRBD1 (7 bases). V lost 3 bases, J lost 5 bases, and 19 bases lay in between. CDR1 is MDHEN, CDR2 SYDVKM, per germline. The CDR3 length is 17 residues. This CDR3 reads CASSLVLEGARTGELFF. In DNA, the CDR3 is TGTGCCAGCAGTTTGGTCTTGGAGGGGGCGAGGACCGGGGAGCTGTTTTTT.

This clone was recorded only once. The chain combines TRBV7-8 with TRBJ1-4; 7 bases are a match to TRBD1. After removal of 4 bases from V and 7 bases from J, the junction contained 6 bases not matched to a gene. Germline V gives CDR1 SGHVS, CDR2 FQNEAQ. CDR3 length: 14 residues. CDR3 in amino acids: CASSSTGVSEKLFF. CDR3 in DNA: TGTGCCAGCAGCTCAACAGGGGTTAGTGAAAAACTGTTTTTT. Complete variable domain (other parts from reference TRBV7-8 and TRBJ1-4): GAGVSQSPRYKVAKRGQDVALRCDPISGHVSLFWYQQALGQGPEFLTYFQNEAQLDKSGLPSDRFFAERPEGSVSTLKIQRTQQEDSAVYLCASSSTGVSEKLFFGSGTQLSVL.

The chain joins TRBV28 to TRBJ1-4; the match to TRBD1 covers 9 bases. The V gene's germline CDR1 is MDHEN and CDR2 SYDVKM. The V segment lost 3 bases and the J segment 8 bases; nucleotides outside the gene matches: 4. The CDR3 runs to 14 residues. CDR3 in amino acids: CASSFRTGVEKLFF. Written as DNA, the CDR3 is TGTGCCAGCAGTTTTCGGACAGGGGTGGAAAAACTGTTTTTT.

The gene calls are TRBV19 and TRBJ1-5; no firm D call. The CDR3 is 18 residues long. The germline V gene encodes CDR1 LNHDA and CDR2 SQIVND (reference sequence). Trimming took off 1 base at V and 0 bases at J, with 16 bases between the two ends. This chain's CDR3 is CASSIAVTEQYSNQPQHF. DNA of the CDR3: TGTGCCAGTAGTATAGCAGTAACCGAACAATATAGCAATCAGCCCCAGCATTTT.

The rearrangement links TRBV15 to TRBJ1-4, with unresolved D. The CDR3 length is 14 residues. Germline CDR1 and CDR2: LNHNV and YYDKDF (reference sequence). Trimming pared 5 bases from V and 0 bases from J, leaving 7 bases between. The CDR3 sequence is CATSGSATNEKLFF. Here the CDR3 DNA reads TGTGCCACCAGCGGATCAGCAACTAATGAAAAACTGTTTTTT. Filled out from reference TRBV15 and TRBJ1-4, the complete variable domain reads DAMVIQNPRYQVTQFGKPVTLSCSQTLNHNVMYWYQQKSSQAPKLLFHYYDKDFNNEADTPDNFQSRRPNTSFCFLDIRSPGLGDTAMYLCATSGSATNEKLFFGSGTQLSVL.

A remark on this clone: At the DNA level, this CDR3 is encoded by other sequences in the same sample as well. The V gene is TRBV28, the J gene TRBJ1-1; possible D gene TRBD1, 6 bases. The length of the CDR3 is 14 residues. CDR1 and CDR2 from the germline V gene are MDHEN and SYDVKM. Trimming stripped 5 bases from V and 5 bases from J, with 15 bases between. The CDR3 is CASSPPQGRTEAFF. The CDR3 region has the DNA TGTGCCAGCAGTCCCCCACAGGGCAGGACTGAAGCTTTCTTT.

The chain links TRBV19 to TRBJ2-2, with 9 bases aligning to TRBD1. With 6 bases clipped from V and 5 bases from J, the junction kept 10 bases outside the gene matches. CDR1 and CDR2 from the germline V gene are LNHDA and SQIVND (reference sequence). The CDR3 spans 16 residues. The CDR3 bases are TGTGCCAGTAGCAGAAAGCGACAGGGGGGTACCGGGGAGCTGTTTTTT. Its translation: CASSRKRQGGTGELFF.

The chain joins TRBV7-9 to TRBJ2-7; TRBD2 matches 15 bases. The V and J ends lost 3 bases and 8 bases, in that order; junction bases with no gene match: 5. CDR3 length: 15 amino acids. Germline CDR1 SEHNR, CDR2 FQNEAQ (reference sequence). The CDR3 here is CASSFWTSGRGKQYF. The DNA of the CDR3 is TGTGCCAGCAGCTTTTGGACTAGCGGGAGGGGAAAGCAGTACTTC. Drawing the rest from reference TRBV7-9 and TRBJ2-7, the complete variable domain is DTGVSQNPRHKITKRGQNVTFRCDPISEHNRLYWYRQTLGQGPEFLTYFQNEAQLEKSRLLSDRFSAERPKGSFSTLEIQRTEQGDSAMYLCASSFWTSGRGKQYFGPGTRLTVT.

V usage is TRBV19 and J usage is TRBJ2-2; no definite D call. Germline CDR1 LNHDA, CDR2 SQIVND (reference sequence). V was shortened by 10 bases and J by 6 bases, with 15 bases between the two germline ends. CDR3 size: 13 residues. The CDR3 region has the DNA TGTGCCACCAACAAGGGTCGGGCCGGGGAGCTGTTTTTT. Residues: CATNKGRAGELFF.

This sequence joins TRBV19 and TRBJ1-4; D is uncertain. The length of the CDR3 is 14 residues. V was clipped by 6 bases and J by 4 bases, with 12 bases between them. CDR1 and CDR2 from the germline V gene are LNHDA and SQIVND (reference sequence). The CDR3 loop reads CASRSGRINEKLFF. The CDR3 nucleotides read TGTGCCAGTAGATCGGGCCGGATTAATGAAAAACTGTTTTTT.

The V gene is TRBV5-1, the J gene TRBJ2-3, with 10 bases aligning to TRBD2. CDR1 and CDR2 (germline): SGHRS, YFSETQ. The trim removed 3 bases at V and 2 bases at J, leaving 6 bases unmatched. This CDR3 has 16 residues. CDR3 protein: CASSSTSGSHTDTQYF. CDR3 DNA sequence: TGCGCCAGCAGCTCGACTAGCGGGTCGCACACAGATACGCAGTATTTT.

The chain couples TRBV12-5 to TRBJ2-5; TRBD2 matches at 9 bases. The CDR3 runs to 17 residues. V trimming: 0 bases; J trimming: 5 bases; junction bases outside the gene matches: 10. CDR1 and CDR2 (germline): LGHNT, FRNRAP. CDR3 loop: CASGLVRSIAGEETQYF. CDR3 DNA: TGTGCTAGTGGTTTGGTACGATCGATAGCGGGGGAGGAGACCCAGTACTTC.

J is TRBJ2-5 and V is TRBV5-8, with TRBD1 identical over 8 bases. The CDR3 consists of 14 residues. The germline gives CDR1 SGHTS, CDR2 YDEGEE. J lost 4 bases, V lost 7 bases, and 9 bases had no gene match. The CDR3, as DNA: TGTGCCAGCTCCGGACAGGGAGGAAGAGAGACCCAGTACTTC. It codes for CASSGQGGRETQYF.